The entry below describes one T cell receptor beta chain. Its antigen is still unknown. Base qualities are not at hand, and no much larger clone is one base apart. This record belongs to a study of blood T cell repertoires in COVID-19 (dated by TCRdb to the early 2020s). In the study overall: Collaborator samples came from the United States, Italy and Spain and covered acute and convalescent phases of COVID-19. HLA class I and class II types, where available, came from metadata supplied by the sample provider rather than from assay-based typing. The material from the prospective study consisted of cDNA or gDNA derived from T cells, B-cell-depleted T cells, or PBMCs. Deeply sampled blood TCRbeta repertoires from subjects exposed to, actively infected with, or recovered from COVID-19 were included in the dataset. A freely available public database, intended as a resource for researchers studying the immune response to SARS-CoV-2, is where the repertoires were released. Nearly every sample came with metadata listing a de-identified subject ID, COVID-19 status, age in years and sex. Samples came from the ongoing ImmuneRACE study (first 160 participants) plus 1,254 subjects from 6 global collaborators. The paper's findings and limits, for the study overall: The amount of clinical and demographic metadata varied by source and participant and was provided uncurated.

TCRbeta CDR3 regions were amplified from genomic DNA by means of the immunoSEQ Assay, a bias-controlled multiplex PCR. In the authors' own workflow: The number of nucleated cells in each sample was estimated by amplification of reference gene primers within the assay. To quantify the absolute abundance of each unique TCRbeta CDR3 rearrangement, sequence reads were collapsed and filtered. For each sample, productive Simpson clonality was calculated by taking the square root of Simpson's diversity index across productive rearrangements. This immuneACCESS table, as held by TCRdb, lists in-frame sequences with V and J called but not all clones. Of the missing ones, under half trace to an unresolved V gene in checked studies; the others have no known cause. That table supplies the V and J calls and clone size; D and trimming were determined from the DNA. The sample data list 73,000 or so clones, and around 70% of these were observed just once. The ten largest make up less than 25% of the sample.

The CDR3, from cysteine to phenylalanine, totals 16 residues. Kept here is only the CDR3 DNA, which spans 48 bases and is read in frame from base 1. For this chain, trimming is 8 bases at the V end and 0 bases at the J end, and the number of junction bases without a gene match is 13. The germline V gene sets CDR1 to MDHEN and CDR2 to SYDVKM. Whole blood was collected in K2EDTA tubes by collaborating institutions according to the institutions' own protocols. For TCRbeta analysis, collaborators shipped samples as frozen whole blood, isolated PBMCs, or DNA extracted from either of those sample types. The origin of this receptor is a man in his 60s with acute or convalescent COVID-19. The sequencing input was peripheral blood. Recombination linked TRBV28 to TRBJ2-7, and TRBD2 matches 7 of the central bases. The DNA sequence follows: TGTGCCAGCGGCCTGCACTTAGCGGGTAGCTCCTACGAGCAGTACTTC. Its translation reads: CASGLHLAGSSYEQYF.